The 28 T cell receptor beta chains below come from one sample, sequenced in a study of T cell responses to AZD1222 COVID-19 vaccine. Libraries were prepared by immunoSEQ multiplex PCR; TCRdb keeps only in-frame clonotypes and omits some of them. The table records more than 70,000 clones, around 93% of them present only once. The sequencing used peripheral blood, collected 28 days after the second AZD1222 dose. The receptors were gathered from an adult who received the AZD1222 COVID-19 vaccine.

The chain employs TRBV19 and TRBJ1-5, with 9 nucleotides matching TRBD1. The CDR3 extends over 18 amino acids. Trimming cost V 5 bases and J 1 base; bases outside gene matches: 12. Per the germline V gene, CDR1 is LNHDA and CDR2 is SQIVND (reference sequence). In DNA form, the CDR3 reads TGTGCCAGTAGTCCCGCCGGGACAGGGACTTTCAGCAATCAGCCCCAGCATTTT. Encoded protein: CASSPAGTGTFSNQPQHF.

The gene calls are TRBV7-2 and TRBJ2-1; TRBD2 aligns across 10 bases. V shed 4 bases, J shed 7 bases, and the junction held 4 bases outside the gene matches. CDR1 and CDR2 (germline): SGHTA, FQGNSA. The CDR3 sequence is 14 residues long. In DNA, the CDR3 is TGTGCCAGCAGCTCCTCTAGCGGGAGTAATGAGCAGTTCTTC. Amino acid sequence: CASSSSSGSNEQFF.

V usage is TRBV7-3 and J usage is TRBJ2-1; TRBD2 matches at 8 bases. Germline CDR1 reads SGHTA; CDR2 reads FQGTGA. With 7 bases clipped from V and 6 bases from J, the junction kept 8 bases outside the gene matches. The CDR3 is made up of 14 amino acids. CDR3 sequence: CASTVDGRGNEQFF. CDR3 coding DNA: TGTGCCAGCACCGTAGACGGGAGGGGCAATGAGCAGTTCTTC.

The chain carries TRBV27 and TRBJ2-5, with a weak D call TRBD2 (5 bases). Germline values: CDR1 MNHEY, CDR2 SMNVEV (reference sequence). CDR3 length: 14 residues. The V and J ends lost 0 bases and 4 bases respectively, with 9 bases between them. CDR3 residues: CASSLSSVVETQYF. The CDR3 DNA reads TGTGCCAGCAGTTTATCTAGCGTCGTAGAGACCCAGTACTTC.

The gene calls are TRBV27 and TRBJ2-5; D is uncertain. Trimming took off 6 bases at V and 6 bases at J, with 17 bases between the two ends. In germline, CDR1 is MNHEY, CDR2 SMNVEV (reference sequence). The CDR3 is made up of 14 amino acids. CDR3 protein: CASSKSIVIKTQYF. The CDR3 DNA reads TGTGCCAGCAGCAAAAGCATTGTGATAAAGACCCAGTACTTC.

The rearrangement joins TRBV28 to TRBJ1-2; D not resolved. CDR3 length: 13 residues. Germline V gives CDR1 MDHEN, CDR2 SYDVKM. V was shortened by 11 bases and J by 4 bases, with 17 bases between the two germline ends. The DNA of the CDR3 is TGTGCCTATAGAGGTCGCGAAACCTATGGCTACACCTTC. Amino acid sequence: CAYRGRETYGYTF.

The chain joins TRBV7-9 to TRBJ1-2, with D perhaps matching TRBD1 (5 bases). CDR3 length: 12 amino acids. The germline gives CDR1 SEHNR, CDR2 FQNEAQ (reference sequence). V lost 3 bases to trimming and J lost 6 bases, with 8 bases between them. In DNA form, the CDR3 reads TGTGCCAGCAGCTTGGGGACGGATGGCTACACCTTC. This encodes CASSLGTDGYTF.

The rearrangement uses TRBV19 and TRBJ1-1; tentatively, D is TRBD1 (6 bases). Germline-derived CDR1 and CDR2 are LNHDA and SQIVND (reference sequence). CDR3 length: 15 amino acids. V gave up 6 bases and J gave up 2 bases, with 16 bases separating them. CDR3 nucleotide sequence: TGTGCCAGTAGCTCCGCCGGGACACTTAACACTGAAGCTTTCTTT. Translation: CASSSAGTLNTEAFF.

The V gene is TRBV7-2, the J gene TRBJ1-2; D is possibly TRBD1 (5 bases). The CDR3 runs to 15 residues. Germline CDR1 is SGHTA and CDR2 is FQGNSA. Between the trimmed V and J ends, which lost 6 bases and 0 bases, there was a span of 14 bases. The CDR3 spells CASRLDGGSNYGYTF. The CDR3 DNA sequence: TGTGCCAGCAGGCTAGACGGGGGGTCTAACTATGGCTACACCTTC.

V and J are TRBV12-5 and TRBJ2-5, with 10 nucleotides matching TRBD1. The CDR3 runs 14 residues. From germline, CDR1 is LGHNT and CDR2 FRNRAP. Trimming cost V 7 bases and J 5 bases; bases outside gene matches: 7. The chain's CDR3 is CASAGDRGRETQYF. The CDR3 DNA reads TGTGCTAGTGCTGGGGACAGGGGTAGGGAGACCCAGTACTTC.

J is TRBJ2-1 and V is TRBV19; 12 nucleotides agree with TRBD2. The V gene's germline CDR1 is LNHDA and CDR2 SQIVND (reference sequence). The junction had 1 base not matched to a gene; V was cut back by 4 bases and J by 3 bases. This CDR3 is built from 15 residues. The CDR3 loop is CASSTTSGSYNEQFF. The CDR3, as DNA: TGTGCCAGTAGTACGACTAGCGGGAGCTACAATGAGCAGTTCTTC.

This sequence joins TRBV5-1 and TRBJ1-6; perhaps TRBD1 as D (5 bases). Germline-derived CDR1 and CDR2 are SGHRS and YFSETQ. V dropped 0 bases and J dropped 7 bases, with 14 bases sitting between them. CDR3 size: 16 residues. As DNA, the CDR3 is TGCGCCAGCAGCTTGGAGGGACGGCCTGGGAATTCACCCCTCCACTTT. Translated, it gives CASSLEGRPGNSPLHF.

This chain joins TRBV9 and TRBJ2-3; TRBD1 or TRBD2 may be the D gene (6 bases each). The CDR3 totals 16 residues. V shed 0 bases and J shed 0 bases, with 11 bases lying between them. The V gene's germline CDR1 is SGDLS and CDR2 YYNGEE. The CDR3 sequence is CASSVEGGTSTDTQYF. DNA for the CDR3: TGTGCCAGCAGCGTAGAGGGCGGGACAAGCACAGATACGCAGTATTTT. Using reference TRBV9 and TRBJ2-3 for the parts outside the CDR3, the full variable domain is DSGVTQTPKHLITATGQRVTLRCSPRSGDLSVYWYQQSLDQGLQFLIQYYNGEERAKGNILERFSAQQFPDLHSELNLSSLELGDSALYFCASSVEGGTSTDTQYFGPGTRLTVL.

This chain connects TRBV19 to TRBJ2-3, with 8 bases that match TRBD2. Unmatched junction bases numbered 14, after V lost 6 bases and J lost 6 bases. The germline CDR1 and CDR2 sequences are LNHDA and SQIVND (reference sequence). The CDR3 covers 16 residues. The DNA of the CDR3 is TGTGCCAGTAGGGCCCCCACCGGGAGGGGAGAGGATACGCAGTATTTT. It is translated as CASRAPTGRGEDTQYF.

This clone was observed once. V and J are TRBV28 and TRBJ1-4; D gene ambiguous. The CDR3 sequence is 12 residues long. In germline, CDR1 is MDHEN, CDR2 SYDVKM. V was clipped by 7 bases and J by 7 bases, with 10 bases between them. The CDR3 spells CASNTEGEKLFF. The CDR3 bases are TGTGCCAGCAACACAGAGGGTGAAAAACTGTTTTTT. Drawing the rest from reference TRBV28 and TRBJ1-4, the complete variable domain is DVKVTQSSRYLVKRTGEKVFLECVQDMDHENMFWYRQDPGLGLRLIYFSYDVKMKEKGDIPEGYSVSREKKERFSLILESASTNQTSMYLCASNTEGEKLFFGSGTQLSVL.

CDR3 coding DNA: TGCGCCAGCAGCTGGGACGCAAGGAACACCGGGGAGCTGTTTTTT. As protein: CASSWDARNTGELFF. The chain recombines TRBV5-1 with TRBJ2-2; D could derive from TRBD1 or TRBD2 (5 bases each). The CDR3 has 15 amino acids. Germline V gives CDR1 SGHRS, CDR2 YFSETQ. V lost 3 bases to trimming and J lost 1 base, with 10 bases between them.

V usage is TRBV5-1 and J usage is TRBJ1-1; 7 bases match TRBD1. The CDR3 loop spans 14 amino acids. The ends lost 4 bases at V and 1 base at J; junction bases unmatched: 4. Germline-derived CDR1 and CDR2 are SGHRS and YFSETQ. The CDR3 sequence is CASSKGQENTEAFF. The CDR3 DNA sequence: TGCGCCAGCAGCAAAGGACAGGAGAACACTGAAGCTTTCTTT.

The chain has TRBV9 and TRBJ2-3, with D perhaps TRBD1 (6 bases). V dropped 3 bases and J dropped 10 bases, with 12 bases sitting between them. The germline CDR1 and CDR2 sequences are SGDLS and YYNGEE. There are 12 residues in the CDR3. CDR3 in DNA: TGTGCCAGCAGCGCACAGGGTCAGGCGCAGTATTTT. Translating it yields CASSAQGQAQYF.

This chain uses TRBV15 with TRBJ2-7; no clear D. CDR1 is LNHNV and CDR2 is YYDKDF in the germline V gene (reference sequence). Trimming shortened V by 0 bases and J by 3 bases, and 9 bases separated the two germline ends. The CDR3 consists of 14 residues. The CDR3 spells CATSREVAGYEQYF. CDR3 bases: TGTGCCACCAGCAGAGAGGTGGCCGGCTACGAGCAGTACTTC.

The rearrangement links TRBV28 to TRBJ1-2; D might be TRBD1 (5 bases). Between the trimmed V and J ends, which lost 2 bases and 1 base, there was a span of 8 bases. The CDR3 consists of 14 residues. CDR1 and CDR2 (germline): MDHEN, SYDVKM. The CDR3 sequence is CASSLIGVNYGYTF. For the CDR3, the DNA is TGTGCCAGCAGTTTAATAGGGGTTAACTATGGCTACACCTTC.

This chain connects TRBV6-1 to TRBJ1-5; no clear D. Trimming removed 5 bases at V and 0 bases at J, with 11 bases between. The germline gives CDR1 MNHNS, CDR2 SASEGT. This CDR3 has 15 amino acids. The CDR3 DNA reads TGTGCCAGCAGTCAAGGACGGAATAGCAATCAGCCCCAGCATTTT. Protein sequence: CASSQGRNSNQPQHF.

This sequence joins TRBV7-9 and TRBJ1-1; D is possibly TRBD1 (6 bases). Germline CDR1 reads SEHNR; CDR2 reads FQNEAQ (reference sequence). This CDR3 spans 14 amino acids. V was pared by 5 bases and J by 2 bases, with 12 bases between. The CDR3 here is CASSIGQSNTEAFF. The CDR3 DNA follows: TGTGCCAGCAGCATTGGACAGAGCAACACTGAAGCTTTCTTT. The variable domain in full, completed from reference TRBV7-9 and TRBJ1-1, reads DTGVSQNPRHKITKRGQNVTFRCDPISEHNRLYWYRQTLGQGPEFLTYFQNEAQLEKSRLLSDRFSAERPKGSFSTLEIQRTEQGDSAMYLCASSIGQSNTEAFFGQGTRLTVV.

The V and J genes are TRBV6-1 and TRBJ2-3; 7 bases match TRBD2. CDR1 and CDR2 from the germline V gene are MNHNS and SASEGT. The V and J ends lost 0 bases and 3 bases, in that order; junction bases with no gene match: 12. CDR3 length: 18 residues. The DNA of the CDR3 is TGTGCCAGCAGTGAAGCGCTTCTAAGACTAGCAGGGACAGATACGCAGTATTTT. The encoded protein is CASSEALLRLAGTDTQYF.

The gene calls are TRBV19 and TRBJ2-7, with 7 bases lining up with TRBD1. This CDR3 region has 13 residues. Germline V gene data show CDR1 as LNHDA and CDR2 as SQIVND (reference sequence). V lost 1 base, J lost 3 bases, and 0 bases stayed unmatched. CDR3 protein: CASSIGQGYEQYF. In nucleotides, the CDR3 is TGTGCCAGTAGTATAGGACAGGGCTACGAGCAGTACTTC.

The genes are TRBV7-2 and TRBJ1-6; no definite D call. V lost 5 bases, J lost 9 bases, and 17 bases lay in between. The germline CDR1 and CDR2 sequences are SGHTA and FQGNSA. The CDR3 is 15 amino acids. The CDR3 region is CASSLPPGNSSPLHF. CDR3 bases: TGTGCCAGCAGCCTCCCGCCGGGGAACAGTTCACCCCTCCACTTT.

The V gene is TRBV7-9, the J gene TRBJ2-3, with 7 bases matching TRBD1. The V segment lost 6 bases and the J segment 9 bases; nucleotides outside the gene matches: 9. Germline V lookup: CDR1 SEHNR, CDR2 FQNEAQ (reference sequence). The CDR3 contains 13 residues. CDR3 loop: CASSLRDRGTQYF. CDR3 DNA sequence: TGTGCCAGCAGTCTCCGGGACAGAGGCACGCAGTATTTT.

V is TRBV5-1 and J is TRBJ2-7; D possibly corresponds to TRBD1 (5 bases). CDR3 size: 14 residues. V was cut by 0 bases and J by 7 bases, with 14 bases left in between. Germline values: CDR1 SGHRS, CDR2 YFSETQ. In DNA, the CDR3 is TGCGCCAGCAGCTTGGGTGCAGGGAATCAAGAGCAGTACTTC. Translating gives CASSLGAGNQEQYF.

The chain couples TRBV4-1 to TRBJ2-2, with a weak D call TRBD2 (6 bases). Trimming removed 1 base from V and 5 bases from J, with 14 bases in between. The germline V gene encodes CDR1 MGHRA and CDR2 YSYEKL. The CDR3 contains 16 residues. CDR3 nucleotides: TGCGCCAGCAGCCAAGTGAGGGCGGGAAGTACCGGGGAGCTGTTTTTT. Its protein product is CASSQVRAGSTGELFF.